This passage covers 18 T cell receptor beta chains from one sample sequenced in a study of beta chain features in type 1 diabetes. Study-level points and caveats: When Type 1 diabetes patients were examined, their TCRB CDR3s proved moderately but significantly shorter in all four CD4+ subsets.

Their target antigens are unknown. Reverse transcribing all isolated RNA meant expressed TCRB transcripts were sequenced. Profiling relied on immunoSEQ multiplex PCR, and the TCRdb table lists in-frame clones only, not all of them. This table holds 400,000 or so clones, roughly 13% found once. Material: naive CD4+ T cells from blood. These receptors all come from a woman aged 18-29 years with type 1 diabetes.

This chain uses TRBV11-3 with TRBJ2-1; 10 bases are a match to TRBD2. The CDR3 is 16 amino acids. Unmatched junction bases numbered 9, after V lost 1 base and J lost 9 bases. Germline CDR1 reads SGHNT; CDR2 reads YENEEA. CDR3 sequence reads: CASSLGVLAGMGEQFF. DNA of the CDR3: TGTGCCAGCAGCTTAGGCGTACTAGCGGGAATGGGTGAGCAGTTCTTC. The full variable domain, with the rest looked up from reference TRBV11-3 and TRBJ2-1, is EAGVVQSPRYKIIEKKQPVAFWCNPISGHNTLYWYLQNLGQGPELLIRYENEEAVDDSQLPKDRFSAERLKGVDSTLKIQPAELGDSAVYLCASSLGVLAGMGEQFFGPGTRLTVL.

V is TRBV9 and J is TRBJ2-3, with D possibly TRBD2 on 6 matching bases. CDR3 length: 14 residues. From germline, CDR1 is SGDLS and CDR2 YYNGEE. Trimming cost V 4 bases and J 6 bases, with 15 bases left between them. In DNA form, the CDR3 reads TGTGCCAGCAGCCCTCAGAGCGGGTGGGATACGCAGTATTTT. It yields the protein CASSPQSGWDTQYF.

The chain links TRBV7-2 to TRBJ2-1, with 7 bases matching TRBD1. Trimming took 2 bases from V and 6 from J; bases not matched to a gene: 10. CDR3 size: 16 residues. Looked up from germline, CDR1 is SGHTA and CDR2 is FQGNSA. The CDR3 DNA is TGTGCCAGCAGCTTAAAGCGAGGGGGCCTCCCCAATGAGCAGTTCTTC. This codes for CASSLKRGGLPNEQFF.

The chain links TRBV30 to TRBJ1-1, with D perhaps matching TRBD1 (5 bases). The germline V and J ends were trimmed by 0 bases and 4 bases, with 12 bases remaining between them. Germline V CDR1 and CDR2: GTSNPN, SVGIG (reference sequence). This CDR3 spans 14 amino acids. In nucleotides, the CDR3 is TGTGCCTGGAGTGTAGGGATTAGGGGCACTGAAGCTTTCTTT. It specifies CAWSVGIRGTEAFF.

This chain joins TRBV19 and TRBJ1-5; no definite D call. The CDR3 has 15 residues. From germline, CDR1 is LNHDA and CDR2 SQIVND (reference sequence). V gave up 2 bases and J gave up 1 base, with 9 bases separating them. In nucleotides, the CDR3 is TGTGCCAGTAGTATATCGGTGCGGAGCAATCAGCCCCAGCATTTT. This codes for CASSISVRSNQPQHF.

Concerning this clone: Other DNA sequences in this sample translate to the same CDR3. CDR3 loop: CASSLLRGEQYF. CDR3 in DNA: TGTGCCAGCAGCTTATTACGGGGCGAGCAGTACTTC. This sequence joins TRBV7-9 and TRBJ2-7, with a weak D call TRBD2 (5 bases). The germline CDR1 and CDR2 sequences are SEHNR and FQNEAQ (reference sequence). CDR3 size: 12 residues. Trimming removed 2 bases at V and 6 bases at J, with 8 bases between.

The chain employs TRBV7-9 and TRBJ1-5; D is ambiguous. This CDR3 comprises 12 residues. V lost 5 bases and J 7 bases, leaving 9 bases between the germline ends. Germline CDR1 SEHNR, CDR2 FQNEAQ (reference sequence). CDR3 DNA: TGTGCCAGCAGCCGACACCTCCAGCCCCAGCATTTT. Translated: CASSRHLQPQHF.

This clone has just a few counts. The chain combines TRBV18 with TRBJ1-1, with TRBD1 as a possible D gene (5 bases). The CDR3 has 15 residues. The germline CDR1 and CDR2 sequences are KGHSH and LQKENI. Trimming removed 6 bases at V and 3 bases at J, with 17 bases between. DNA for the CDR3: TGTGCCAGCTCGCGAGACAGAGGCAAATACACTGAAGCTTTCTTT. It encodes CASSRDRGKYTEAFF.

This clone was seen more than once but under ten times. The CDR3 here is CAVKRAGELFF. The CDR3 DNA reads TGTGCCGTCAAGAGGGCCGGGGAGCTGTTTTTT. The chain has TRBV19 and TRBJ2-2, with a possible D match to TRBD2 (5 bases). Germline CDR1 and CDR2: LNHDA and SQIVND (reference sequence). V lost 11 bases to trimming and J lost 6 bases, with 10 bases between them. CDR3 length: 11 amino acids.

In this sample, this clone turned up a few times. This chain connects TRBV13 to TRBJ2-4, with D perhaps matching TRBD1 (5 bases). The ends were cut back, 3 bases at V and 8 bases at J, with 8 bases in the middle. CDR3 length: 12 amino acids. Germline CDR1 PRHDT, CDR2 FYEKMQ (reference sequence). CDR3 residues: CASSLIRDIQYF. CDR3 in DNA: TGTGCCAGCAGCTTGATCAGGGACATTCAGTACTTC.

The gene calls are TRBV7-9 and TRBJ1-1; weak D call: TRBD1 (5 bases). The CDR3 contains 12 residues. Deletions cut 8 bases from V and 0 bases from J, with 7 bases between. Germline CDR1 is SEHNR and CDR2 is FQNEAQ (reference sequence). The CDR3 reads CASQTVNTEAFF. CDR3 DNA: TGTGCCAGCCAGACAGTGAACACTGAAGCTTTCTTT.

This chain links TRBV10-3 with TRBJ2-7; D gene uncertain. V shed 5 bases and J shed 6 bases, with 11 bases lying between them. This CDR3 is built from 12 residues. Germline CDR1 is ENHRY and CDR2 is SYGVKD. DNA of the CDR3: TGTGCCATCAGTCCTAGGTTAGCCGAGCAGTACTTC. Amino acid sequence: CAISPRLAEQYF.

This clone was counted a few times. V is TRBV6-1 and J is TRBJ1-5; 7 bases map to TRBD1. V shed 4 bases, J shed 6 bases, and the junction held 12 bases outside the gene matches. Germline V gives CDR1 MNHNS, CDR2 SASEGT. The CDR3 has 16 amino acids. CDR3 residues: CASSAQGQSGVQPQHF. DNA of the CDR3: TGTGCCAGCAGTGCACAGGGGCAGTCTGGAGTTCAGCCCCAGCATTTT.

This rearrangement joins TRBV19 to TRBJ1-2; possibly TRBD1 for D (6 bases). Deletions cut 6 bases from V and 7 bases from J, with 18 bases between. This CDR3 has 14 amino acids. Looked up from germline, CDR1 is LNHDA and CDR2 is SQIVND (reference sequence). CDR3 in amino acids: CASRGAGTYRGYTF. CDR3 sequence (DNA): TGTGCCAGTAGGGGGGCAGGAACTTATCGTGGCTACACCTTC.

This chain uses TRBV18 with TRBJ1-5; 7 positions agree with TRBD1. This CDR3 spans 13 amino acids. Germline trimming cut 5 bases from V and 9 bases from J; bases unmatched to any gene: 7. Germline V lookup: CDR1 KGHSH, CDR2 LQKENI. The CDR3 sequence is CASSSDRVGPQHF. The CDR3 nucleotides read TGTGCCAGCTCATCCGACAGGGTTGGGCCCCAGCATTTT.

This clone was counted a few times. J is TRBJ2-3 and V is TRBV12-5, with unresolved D. V lost 8 bases and J lost 2, with 8 bases in between. Germline V CDR1 and CDR2: LGHNT, FRNRAP. The CDR3 sequence is 12 residues long. The CDR3 spells CASSVNTDTQYF. The CDR3 DNA is TGTGCTAGTTCGGTAAACACAGATACGCAGTATTTT.

The chain carries TRBV7-2 and TRBJ2-7; TRBD2 might be the D (6 bases). V lost 3 bases, J lost 5 bases, and 11 bases lay in between. The CDR3 has 13 amino acids. In germline, CDR1 is SGHTA, CDR2 FQGNSA. The CDR3 reads CASSFGGGDEQYF. The CDR3 nucleotides are TGTGCCAGCAGCTTCGGCGGAGGGGACGAGCAGTACTTC.

The sample holds a few counts of this clone. The chain carries TRBV11-3 and TRBJ2-5, with D tentatively TRBD2 (5 bases). The CDR3 has 12 amino acids. Between the trimmed V and J ends, which lost 4 bases and 7 bases, there was a span of 10 bases. Germline CDR1 reads SGHNT; CDR2 reads YENEEA. CDR3 residues: CASSSVRGTQYF. The CDR3, as DNA: TGTGCCAGCAGCTCCGTTCGGGGGACCCAGTACTTC. The variable domain in full, completed from reference TRBV11-3 and TRBJ2-5, reads EAGVVQSPRYKIIEKKQPVAFWCNPISGHNTLYWYLQNLGQGPELLIRYENEEAVDDSQLPKDRFSAERLKGVDSTLKIQPAELGDSAVYLCASSSVRGTQYFGPGTRLLVL.